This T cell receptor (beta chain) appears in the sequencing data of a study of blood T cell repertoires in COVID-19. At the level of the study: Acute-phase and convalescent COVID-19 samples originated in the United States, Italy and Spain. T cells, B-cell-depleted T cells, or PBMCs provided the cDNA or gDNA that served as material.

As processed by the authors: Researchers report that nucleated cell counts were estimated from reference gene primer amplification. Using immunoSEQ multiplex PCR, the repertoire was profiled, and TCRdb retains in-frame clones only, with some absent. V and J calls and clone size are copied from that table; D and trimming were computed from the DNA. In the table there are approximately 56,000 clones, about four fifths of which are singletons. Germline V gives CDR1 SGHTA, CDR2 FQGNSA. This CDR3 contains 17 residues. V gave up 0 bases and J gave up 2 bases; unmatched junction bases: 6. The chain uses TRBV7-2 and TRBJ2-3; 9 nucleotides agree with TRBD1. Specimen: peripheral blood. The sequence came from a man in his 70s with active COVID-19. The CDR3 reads CASSLAFGTGPTDTQYF. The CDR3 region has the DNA TGTGCCAGCAGCTTAGCCTTCGGGACAGGGCCCACAGATACGCAGTATTTT.